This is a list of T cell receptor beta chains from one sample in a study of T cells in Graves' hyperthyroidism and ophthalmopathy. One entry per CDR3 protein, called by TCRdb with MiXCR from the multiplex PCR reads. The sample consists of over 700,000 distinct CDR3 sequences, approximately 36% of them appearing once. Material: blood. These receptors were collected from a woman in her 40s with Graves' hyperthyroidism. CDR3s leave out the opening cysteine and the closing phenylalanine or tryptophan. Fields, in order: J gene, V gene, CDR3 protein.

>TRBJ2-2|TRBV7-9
ASSARQGPNTGELF
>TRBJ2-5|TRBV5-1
ASSSTTHRGAAETQY
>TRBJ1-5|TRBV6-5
ASGQDLNQPQH
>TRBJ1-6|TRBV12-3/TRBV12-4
ASSVKGENSPLH
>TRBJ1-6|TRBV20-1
SATGGWPNSPLH
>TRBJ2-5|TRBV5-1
ASSLGVGTQETQY
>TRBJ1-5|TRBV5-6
ASSTGGIKPQH
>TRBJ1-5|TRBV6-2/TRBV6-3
ASSLSHAFRAQH
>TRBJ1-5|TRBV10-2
AISKPGQSNQPQH
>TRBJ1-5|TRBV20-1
SATPPRDRGRYNQPQH
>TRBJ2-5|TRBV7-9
ASSLGRGHQETQY
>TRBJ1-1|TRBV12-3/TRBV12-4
ASRTGGGGPEAF
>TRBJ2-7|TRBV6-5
ASSYTKVAAYEQY
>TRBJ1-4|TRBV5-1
ASSFVAGGLF
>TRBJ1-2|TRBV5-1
ASSGRDPAANYGYT
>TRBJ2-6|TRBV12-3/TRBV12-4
ASSLTLGLSSGANVLT
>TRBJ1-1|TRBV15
ATSRQDAEAF
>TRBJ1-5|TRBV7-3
ASSLLSRENQPQH
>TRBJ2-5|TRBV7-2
ASSFIFPGGLGTQY
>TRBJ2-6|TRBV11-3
ASSPRDSESGANVLT
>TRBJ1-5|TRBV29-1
SVNSGQGDQPQH
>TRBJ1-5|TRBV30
AWSVRGGLSQPQH
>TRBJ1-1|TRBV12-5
ASGLVLGLPHKNTEAF
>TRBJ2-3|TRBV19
ASSPGGTTDTQY